Presented here are 30 T cell receptor beta chains from one specimen sequenced in a study of T cells in localized non-small cell lung cancer. TCRdb's table, derived via immunoSEQ multiplex PCR, lists solely in-frame clones and lacks some. The sample lists around 30,000 clones; 88% were seen once. The sample was peripheral blood, taken before any cancer treatment. Every receptor here comes from a female donor over 55 with stage III squamous cell lung carcinoma.

This chain connects TRBV11-3 to TRBJ1-1, with a possible D match to TRBD1 (5 bases). In germline, CDR1 is SGHNT, CDR2 YENEEA. CDR3 size: 15 residues. Trimming left V 4 bases short and J 5 bases short, with 17 bases between. CDR3 sequence (DNA): TGTGCCAGCAGCTCCGGCGAGGGGATGAGAACTGAAGCTTTCTTT. As protein: CASSSGEGMRTEAFF.

V gene TRBV7-2 combines with J gene TRBJ2-1; D gene unclear. CDR1 SGHTA and CDR2 FQGNSA come from the germline V gene. V lost 3 bases, J lost 6 bases, and 6 bases lay in between. This CDR3 contains 12 residues. CDR3 region: CASSFFANEQFF. The DNA for the CDR3 is TGTGCCAGCAGCTTTTTTGCCAATGAGCAGTTCTTC. Together with reference TRBV7-2 and TRBJ2-1, the CDR3 gives the full variable domain: GAGVSQSPSNKVTEKGKDVELRCDPISGHTALYWYRQSLGQGLEFLIYFQGNSAPDKSGLPSDRFSAERTGGSVSTLTIQRTQQEDSAVYLCASSFFANEQFFGPGTRLTVL.

The chain links TRBV7-9 to TRBJ1-2; TRBD1 aligns across 9 bases. The CDR3 runs 15 residues. Germline V gene lookup returns CDR1 SEHNR and CDR2 FQNEAQ (reference sequence). Trimming cost V 5 bases and J 8 bases; bases outside gene matches: 12. For the CDR3, the DNA is TGTGCCAGCAGCCCCGGACAGGGGATATTTGAGGGCTACACCTTC. Encoded protein: CASSPGQGIFEGYTF.

V gene TRBV7-7 combines with J gene TRBJ2-2, with D perhaps matching TRBD1 (6 bases). V was trimmed by 3 bases and J by 5 bases, leaving 7 bases between them. Germline CDR1 and CDR2: SSHAT and FNYEAQ (reference sequence). The CDR3 contains 13 residues. CDR3 in amino acids: CASSFDRTGELFF. The CDR3 DNA reads TGTGCCAGCAGCTTTGACAGGACCGGGGAGCTGTTTTTT.

The chain combines TRBV5-5 with TRBJ2-2; perhaps TRBD2 as D (6 bases). The CDR3 spans 15 residues. The ends were cut back, 4 bases at V and 3 bases at J, with 13 bases in the middle. From germline, CDR1 is SGHKS and CDR2 YYEKEE (reference sequence). The CDR3, as DNA: TGTGCCAGCAGCCTGGGCCCGGGGGACACCGGGGAGCTGTTTTTT. Protein: CASSLGPGDTGELFF.

The V gene is TRBV28, the J gene TRBJ2-3; the match to TRBD2 covers 9 bases. The CDR3 spans 15 residues. V lost 4 bases and J lost 7; bases outside the gene matches: 9. CDR1 is MDHEN and CDR2 is SYDVKM in the germline V gene. The CDR3 spells CASSSPGLAYYTQYF. The CDR3 DNA sequence: TGTGCCAGCAGTTCCCCCGGACTAGCGTATTATACGCAGTATTTT. Looking up the rest from reference TRBV28 and TRBJ2-3 gives the full variable domain: DVKVTQSSRYLVKRTGEKVFLECVQDMDHENMFWYRQDPGLGLRLIYFSYDVKMKEKGDIPEGYSVSREKKERFSLILESASTNQTSMYLCASSSPGLAYYTQYFGPGTRLTVL.

The chain uses TRBV19 and TRBJ2-1, with D uncertain. Germline-derived CDR1 and CDR2 are LNHDA and SQIVND (reference sequence). V lost 5 bases and J 6 bases, leaving 8 bases between the germline ends. The CDR3 has 12 residues. The CDR3 nucleotides are TGTGCCAGTAGTTTCAATATCAATGAGCAGTTCTTC. Encoded protein: CASSFNINEQFF. Together with reference TRBV19 and TRBJ2-1, the CDR3 gives the full variable domain: DGGITQSPKYLFRKEGQNVTLSCEQNLNHDAMYWYRQDPGQGLRLIYYSQIVNDFQKGDIAEGYSVSREKKESFPLTVTSAQKNPTAFYLCASSFNINEQFFGPGTRLTVL.

The V gene is TRBV11-1, the J gene TRBJ2-4; unclear D gene. Germline-derived CDR1 and CDR2 are SGHAT and FQDESV (reference sequence). Trimming left V 1 base short and J 3 bases short, with 10 bases between. The CDR3 consists of 15 residues. The CDR3 spells CASSLGGRNKNIQYF. The DNA for the CDR3 is TGTGCCAGCAGCTTAGGTGGTAGGAACAAAAACATTCAGTACTTC.

The J gene is TRBJ1-2, the V gene TRBV6-5; D gene uncertain. Germline loops: CDR1 MNHEY, CDR2 SVGAGI. The CDR3 consists of 13 residues. V lost 5 bases, J lost 8 bases, and 15 bases lay in between. Written as DNA, the CDR3 is TGTGCCAGCAGTGAAGTAGGTGTCCGCGGCTACACCTTC. Protein product: CASSEVGVRGYTF.

The chain recombines TRBV7-2 with TRBJ1-4; 7 bases match TRBD1. With V trimmed by 5 bases and J by 6 bases, 3 bases remained unmatched. Germline V CDR1 and CDR2: SGHTA, FQGNSA. This CDR3 is built from 13 residues. CDR3 sequence: CASSNRGHEKLFF. The CDR3 nucleotides are TGTGCCAGCAGCAATAGGGGGCATGAAAAACTGTTTTTT.

The V gene is TRBV28, the J gene TRBJ2-3; 9 nucleotides line up with TRBD1. The V segment lost 5 bases and the J segment 1 base; nucleotides outside the gene matches: 25. The CDR3 runs 22 residues. The germline CDR1 and CDR2 sequences are MDHEN and SYDVKM. The chain's CDR3 is CASSRGNRGPINLRGGTDTQYF. The CDR3, as DNA: TGTGCCAGCAGTCGCGGGAACAGGGGGCCGATTAACTTGCGAGGCGGCACAGATACGCAGTATTTT.

The chain uses TRBV10-2 and TRBJ2-1; 10 bases align to TRBD1. Germline V gene data show CDR1 as WSHSY and CDR2 as SAAADI. The CDR3 is 17 residues long. With V trimmed by 7 bases and J by 0 bases, 9 bases remained unmatched. CDR3 DNA sequence: TGCGCCAGCACCAATTCAGGGGACAGGGGCTCCTACAATGAGCAGTTCTTC. Translated: CASTNSGDRGSYNEQFF.

CDR3 loop: CASSLGPGQGQPQHF. The CDR3 nucleotides are TGTGCCAGCAGCTTAGGACCGGGACAGGGCCAGCCCCAGCATTTT. The V gene is TRBV7-2, the J gene TRBJ1-5; 9 nucleotides match TRBD1. The CDR3 extends over 15 amino acids. CDR1 and CDR2 (germline): SGHTA, FQGNSA. The ends lost 1 base at V and 7 bases at J; junction bases unmatched: 5.

This chain links TRBV18 with TRBJ2-3, with D possibly matching TRBD1 (6 bases). CDR1 is KGHSH and CDR2 is LQKENI in the germline V gene. V was trimmed by 1 base and J by 0 bases, leaving 17 bases between them. This CDR3 region has 18 residues. The DNA of the CDR3 is TGTGCCAGCTCACCACAGCAATCGGGACACGGGAGCACAGATACGCAGTATTTT. Translating it yields CASSPQQSGHGSTDTQYF.

The chain employs TRBV7-9 and TRBJ1-3, with 10 nucleotides matching TRBD1. This CDR3 has 16 amino acids. The germline V gene encodes CDR1 SEHNR and CDR2 FQNEAQ (reference sequence). V lost 4 bases, J lost 2 bases, and 5 bases stayed unmatched. In DNA, the CDR3 is TGTGCCAGCAGCTCAAAAGACAGGGGGCCTGGAAACACCATATATTTT. It is translated as CASSSKDRGPGNTIYF.

CDR3 in amino acids: CSAIRGWAQYF. As DNA, the CDR3 is TGCAGTGCTATTCGGGGGTGGGCGCAGTATTTT. The chain employs TRBV20-1 and TRBJ2-3, with D possibly matching TRBD2 (6 bases). Germline loops: CDR1 DFQATT, CDR2 SNEGSKA (reference sequence). With 4 bases removed from V and 10 bases from J, the gap between germline ends came to 12 bases. The CDR3 loop spans 11 amino acids.

The chain joins TRBV5-1 to TRBJ2-1; D gene unclear. Germline CDR1 SGHRS, CDR2 YFSETQ. Trimming removed 0 bases from V and 2 bases from J, with 6 bases in between. This CDR3 has 14 amino acids. This CDR3 reads CASSLVGTYNEQFF. CDR3 DNA: TGCGCCAGCAGCTTGGTGGGGACCTACAATGAGCAGTTCTTC. Complete variable domain (other parts from reference TRBV5-1 and TRBJ2-1): KAGVTQTPRYLIKTRGQQVTLSCSPISGHRSVSWYQQTPGQGLQFLFEYFSETQRNKGNFPGRFSGRQFSNSRSEMNVSTLELGDSALYLCASSLVGTYNEQFFGPGTRLTVL.

The chain is built from TRBV5-1 and TRBJ2-2; D not resolved. V shed 4 bases and J shed 2 bases, with 15 bases lying between them. The length of the CDR3 is 16 residues. Per germline, CDR1 SGHRS and CDR2 YFSETQ. CDR3 amino acids: CASSPLIPDNTGELFF. CDR3 DNA sequence: TGCGCCAGCAGCCCCCTTATTCCAGATAACACCGGGGAGCTGTTTTTT. The variable domain in full, with the rest retrieved from reference TRBV5-1 and TRBJ2-2, is KAGVTQTPRYLIKTRGQQVTLSCSPISGHRSVSWYQQTPGQGLQFLFEYFSETQRNKGNFPGRFSGRQFSNSRSEMNVSTLELGDSALYLCASSPLIPDNTGELFFGEGSRLTVL.

This clone was detected only a few times. The chain carries TRBV28 and TRBJ2-5; D ambiguous. The V end was cut by 2 bases, the J end by 3 bases, with 13 bases between. The CDR3 totals 15 residues. Germline CDR1 and CDR2: MDHEN and SYDVKM. CDR3 coding DNA: TGTGCCAGCAGTTTAAGACTCGCCGTAAAAGAGACCCAGTACTTC. Translation gives CASSLRLAVKETQYF.

This clone was seen just once. V usage is TRBV29-1 and J usage is TRBJ1-1, with no clear D. V dropped 2 bases and J dropped 1 base, with 14 bases sitting between them. CDR3 size: 15 residues. CDR1 is SQVTM, CDR2 ANQGSEA, per germline. CDR3 residues: CSVEILVLGNTEAFF. The CDR3 nucleotides are TGCAGCGTTGAAATTCTGGTTCTTGGGAACACTGAAGCTTTCTTT.

Note on this clone: The same CDR3 also results from other DNA sequences found in this sample. This sequence joins TRBV5-1 and TRBJ2-7; D remains unclear. Per germline, CDR1 SGHRS and CDR2 YFSETQ. V was pared by 0 bases and J by 2 bases, with 6 bases between. The CDR3 loop spans 13 amino acids. CDR3: CASSLERAYEQYF. In DNA, the CDR3 is TGCGCCAGCAGCTTGGAACGAGCCTACGAGCAGTACTTC.

V usage is TRBV2 and J usage is TRBJ1-2; D not resolved. The V end lost 4 bases, the J end lost 3 bases, and 12 bases lay between the germline ends. CDR1 SNHLY and CDR2 FYNNEI come from the germline V gene. This CDR3 is 14 amino acids long. For the CDR3, the DNA is TGTGCCAGCAGTGGGACGGCGACCTACTATGGCTACACCTTC. Amino acids: CASSGTATYYGYTF.

This clone was seen only once. The chain has TRBV7-6 and TRBJ2-7; D is possibly TRBD2 (7 bases). The CDR3 runs 14 residues. The V gene lost 4 bases and the J gene lost 2 bases, with 12 bases spanning the gap. Germline assignment: CDR1 SGHVS and CDR2 FNYEAQ. DNA of the CDR3: TGTGCCAGCAGCTCTCTAGGGGGGGCCTACGAGCAGTACTTC. It is translated as CASSSLGGAYEQYF. Complete variable domain (other parts from reference TRBV7-6 and TRBJ2-7): GAGVSQSPRYKVTKRGQDVALRCDPISGHVSLYWYRQALGQGPEFLTYFNYEAQQDKSGLPNDRFSAERPEGSISTLTIQRTEQRDSAMYRCASSSLGGAYEQYFGPGTRLTVT.

The chain has TRBV5-4 and TRBJ2-1, with a tentative D call TRBD1 (6 bases). V lost 1 base and J lost 6, with 14 bases in between. The V gene's germline CDR1 is SGHNT and CDR2 YYREEE (reference sequence). This CDR3 contains 15 residues. The CDR3, as DNA: TGTGCCAGCAGCTTGCTACAGGGTAGGCGCAATGAGCAGTTCTTC. Its protein product is CASSLLQGRRNEQFF.

J is TRBJ2-1 and V is TRBV7-2; D ambiguous. This CDR3 region has 13 residues. V was clipped by 3 bases and J by 6 bases, with 9 bases between them. Germline V gene data show CDR1 as SGHTA and CDR2 as FQGNSA. The DNA of the CDR3 is TGTGCCAGCAGCTTCACTCCGGCCAATGAGCAGTTCTTC. Its translation is CASSFTPANEQFF.

This sequence joins TRBV10-1 and TRBJ1-1, with a weak D call TRBD1 (5 bases). The CDR3 spans 13 residues. Trimming shortened V by 5 bases and J by 4 bases, and 11 bases separated the two germline ends. Germline CDR1 is WNHNN and CDR2 is SYGVQD (reference sequence). Here the CDR3 DNA reads TGCGCCAGCAGTTCCAGGGCCGGCACTGAAGCTTTCTTT. It codes for CASSSRAGTEAFF.

There are a few counts of this clone. This chain connects TRBV6-5 to TRBJ1-1, with D maybe TRBD1 (6 bases). Germline CDR1 MNHEY, CDR2 SVGAGI. This CDR3 is built from 15 residues. The V and J ends lost 6 bases and 3 bases respectively, with 17 bases between them. CDR3 residues: CASSKQGWGDTEAFF. In DNA, the CDR3 is TGTGCCAGCAGCAAACAGGGCTGGGGAGACACTGAAGCTTTCTTT.

The V gene is TRBV5-4, the J gene TRBJ1-5; TRBD1 matches 8 bases. V was pared by 0 bases and J by 7 bases, with 9 bases of the junction left unmatched. CDR3 length: 16 amino acids. CDR1 and CDR2 from the germline V gene are SGHNT and YYREEE (reference sequence). The CDR3 nucleotides are TGTGCCAGCAGCTTGGGAGGCCAGGGGGCCAAACAGCCCCAGCATTTT. It encodes CASSLGGQGAKQPQHF.

The V and J genes are TRBV5-4 and TRBJ1-1; D may be TRBD1 (5 bases). The CDR3 sequence is 15 residues long. Germline values: CDR1 SGHNT, CDR2 YYREEE (reference sequence). Deletions cut 7 bases from V and 0 bases from J, with 16 bases between. The CDR3 region has the DNA TGTGCCAGCCCTCAGGGAGTCCCGATGAACACTGAAGCTTTCTTT. The encoded protein is CASPQGVPMNTEAFF.

The gene calls are TRBV7-4 and TRBJ1-5; a possible D gene is TRBD1 (6 bases). The CDR3 is 11 residues long. Germline V gene data show CDR1 as SGHVT and CDR2 as SQSDAQ. The V end lost 10 bases, the J end lost 7 bases, and 11 bases lay between the germline ends. The CDR3 loop reads CATAGTQPQHF. In nucleotides, the CDR3 is TGTGCCACGGCGGGGACACAGCCCCAGCATTTT.